The 20 T cell receptor beta chains reported below all come from one sample, sequenced in a study of blood T cell repertoires in COVID-19. Sequencing was performed with immunoSEQ multiplex PCR; in TCRdb, only in-frame clones are kept and a portion is missing. The sample contains about 83,000 clones, 87% of which appear only once. The sample consisted of peripheral blood. The source of these receptors is a woman in her forties or fifties with active or convalescent COVID-19.

The gene calls are TRBV6-6 and TRBJ2-5, with TRBD1 matching 10 bases. Looked up from germline, CDR1 is MNHNY and CDR2 is SVGAGI (reference sequence). The ends lost 2 bases at V and 5 bases at J; junction bases unmatched: 2. The CDR3 length is 14 residues. CDR3 residues: CASSYRGQGETQYF. DNA for the CDR3: TGTGCCAGCAGTTACCGGGGACAGGGGGAGACCCAGTACTTC.

The chain has TRBV5-6 and TRBJ2-3, with D uncertain. The CDR3 consists of 12 residues. The germline V gene encodes CDR1 SGHDT and CDR2 YYEEEE. V was cut by 2 bases and J by 6 bases, with 7 bases left in between. DNA for the CDR3: TGTGCCAGCAGCTTCCACTCGGATACGCAGTATTTT. Amino acids: CASSFHSDTQYF.

V usage is TRBV4-2 and J usage is TRBJ1-2, with D possibly matching TRBD1 (6 bases). CDR3 size: 15 residues. Germline CDR1 LGHNA, CDR2 YNFKEQ. With 3 bases removed from V and 4 bases from J, the gap between germline ends came to 15 bases. The CDR3 DNA sequence: TGTGCCAGCAGCCAGAATTTACAGGGCGGCTATGGCTACACCTTC. Protein sequence: CASSQNLQGGYGYTF.

The CDR3 DNA follows: TGTGCCAGCAGCAGGGGCGGGGGGGAAGGAGAGACCCAGTACTTC. As protein: CASSRGGGEGETQYF. The chain combines TRBV6-5 with TRBJ2-5, with 9 bases matching TRBD2. J gave up 4 bases and V 6 bases, and 9 bases lay outside the gene matches. CDR3 size: 15 residues. Per the germline V gene, CDR1 is MNHEY and CDR2 is SVGAGI.

The chain has TRBV6-5 and TRBJ1-2; 8 bases match TRBD1. Germline CDR1 reads MNHEY; CDR2 reads SVGAGI. Germline trimming cut 6 bases from V and 3 bases from J; bases unmatched to any gene: 6. There are 14 residues in the CDR3. Here the CDR3 reads CASSLGQADYGYTF. Written as DNA, the CDR3 is TGTGCCAGCAGCTTGGGACAGGCGGACTATGGCTACACCTTC.

There are a few counts of this clone. This sequence joins TRBV7-3 and TRBJ1-1; perhaps TRBD1 as D (5 bases). Trimming left V 5 bases short and J 3 bases short, with 10 bases between. CDR3 length equals 13 residues. The germline gives CDR1 SGHTA, CDR2 FQGTGA. The CDR3 sequence is CASSHGGDTEAFF. CDR3 DNA sequence: TGTGCCAGCAGCCATGGGGGGGACACTGAAGCTTTCTTT.

This clone was seen a few times. This chain uses TRBV24-1 with TRBJ1-4, with D possibly being TRBD1 (6 bases). This CDR3 is built from 15 residues. The V end was cut by 3 bases, the J end by 7 bases, with 14 bases between. CDR1 KGHDR and CDR2 SFDVKD come from the germline V gene. The CDR3 loop reads CATSDPRAGAEKLFF. CDR3 DNA sequence: TGTGCCACCAGTGATCCTCGGGCAGGGGCTGAAAAACTGTTTTTT.

The chain carries TRBV6-5 and TRBJ1-3; maybe TRBD1 (5 bases). From germline, CDR1 is MNHEY and CDR2 SVGAGI. The CDR3 has 15 amino acids. V was clipped by 5 bases and J by 0 bases, with 11 bases between them. The CDR3 DNA reads TGTGCCAGCAGTCAGGGAGGGATCTCTGGAAACACCATATATTTT. It translates to CASSQGGISGNTIYF.

The rearrangement links TRBV4-3 to TRBJ2-7, with TRBD2 identical over 8 bases. V gave up 4 bases and J gave up 2 bases; unmatched junction bases: 10. CDR1 is LGHNA and CDR2 is YSLEER in the germline V gene. The CDR3 runs 16 residues. This CDR3 reads CASSREVSGATYEQYF. In nucleotides, the CDR3 is TGCGCCAGCAGCCGGGAAGTTAGCGGGGCTACCTACGAGCAGTACTTC.

This clone was picked up one time. The chain uses TRBV9 and TRBJ1-1; D gene uncertain. In germline, CDR1 is SGDLS, CDR2 YYNGEE. Deletions cut 0 bases from V and 5 bases from J, with 14 bases between. The CDR3 consists of 15 residues. The CDR3 is CASSVVSSGSTEAFF. The CDR3 nucleotides are TGTGCCAGCAGCGTAGTTTCTTCGGGGTCGACTGAAGCTTTCTTT.

The chain employs TRBV5-1 and TRBJ2-7; tentative D call: TRBD1 (5 bases). The CDR3 is made up of 15 amino acids. The germline gives CDR1 SGHRS, CDR2 YFSETQ. The germline V and J ends were trimmed by 4 bases and 0 bases, with 14 bases remaining between them. The CDR3 region has the DNA TGCGCCAGCAGCCCCCCGGAGACAGTCTCCTACGAGCAGTACTTC. Translation: CASSPPETVSYEQYF.

This chain connects TRBV27 to TRBJ2-7; possible D gene TRBD1, 6 bases. CDR1 is MNHEY and CDR2 is SMNVEV in the germline V gene (reference sequence). V was cut by 3 bases and J by 5 bases, with 11 bases left in between. The CDR3 runs to 13 residues. As DNA, the CDR3 is TGTGCCAGCAGTTTTTCAGGGGCCCACGAGCAGTACTTC. It translates to CASSFSGAHEQYF.

Points on this clone: The sample contains more than one DNA sequence encoding this CDR3. The chain couples TRBV5-1 to TRBJ2-6, with D maybe TRBD2 (6 bases). V was pared by 0 bases and J by 2 bases, with 9 bases between. Germline loops: CDR1 SGHRS, CDR2 YFSETQ. The CDR3 is 16 amino acids. This CDR3 is CASSLAPGAGANVLTF. CDR3 DNA sequence: TGCGCCAGCAGCTTGGCACCGGGGGCTGGGGCCAACGTCCTGACTTTC.

The rearrangement links TRBV6-2 or TRBV6-3 to TRBJ2-1; the match to TRBD2 covers 15 bases. In germline, CDR1 is MNHEY, CDR2 SVGEGT. The CDR3 has 17 amino acids. The V and J ends lost 6 bases and 5 bases, in that order; junction bases with no gene match: 8. CDR3 residues: CASSPPGTSGGNNEQFF. The DNA of the CDR3 is TGTGCCAGCAGCCCTCCAGGGACTAGCGGGGGGAACAATGAGCAGTTCTTC.

This chain links TRBV13 with TRBJ2-7; D unclear. Between the trimmed V and J ends, which lost 4 bases and 3 bases, there was a span of 7 bases. Germline V CDR1 and CDR2: PRHDT, FYEKMQ (reference sequence). This CDR3 spans 12 amino acids. CDR3 DNA sequence: TGTGCCAGCAGCTCTTTAGTCTACGAGCAGTACTTC. As protein: CASSSLVYEQYF.

This sequence joins TRBV6-1 and TRBJ1-4; maybe TRBD1 (5 bases). The CDR3 runs 14 residues. Trimming shortened V by 3 bases and J by 2 bases, and 7 bases separated the two germline ends. Germline CDR1 is MNHNS and CDR2 is SASEGT. CDR3 region: CASSEGGTNEKLFF. CDR3 bases: TGTGCCAGCAGTGAGGGGGGTACTAATGAAAAACTGTTTTTT.

J is TRBJ1-5 and V is TRBV10-3; D may be TRBD1 (6 bases). The CDR3 loop spans 14 amino acids. Germline CDR1 reads ENHRY; CDR2 reads SYGVKD. V was trimmed by 4 bases and J by 1 base, leaving 8 bases between them. Here the CDR3 DNA reads TGTGCCATCAGTGTGCAGGGGAGCAATCAGCCCCAGCATTTT. As protein: CAISVQGSNQPQHF.

The chain couples TRBV27 to TRBJ1-6; 10 nucleotides agree with TRBD1. After removal of 0 bases from V and 7 bases from J, the junction contained 3 bases not matched to a gene. CDR3 length equals 16 residues. CDR1 and CDR2 from the germline V gene are MNHEY and SMNVEV (reference sequence). The CDR3 protein is CASSLSGTGVNSPLHF. CDR3 in DNA: TGTGCCAGCAGTTTATCCGGGACAGGGGTAAATTCACCCCTCCACTTT.

The V gene is TRBV3-1 (or the pseudogene TRBV3-2), the J gene TRBJ1-2; D not resolved. Germline V gene sequence: CDR1 LGHDT, CDR2 YNNKEL (reference sequence). V was shortened by 1 base and J by 4 bases, with 4 bases between the two germline ends. The CDR3 extends over 12 amino acids. The CDR3 DNA is TGTGCCAGCAGCCAAGTCAGCTATGGCTACACCTTC. It codes for CASSQVSYGYTF.

The chain has TRBV18 and TRBJ2-7, with 10 bases that match TRBD1. In germline, CDR1 is KGHSH, CDR2 LQKENI. The CDR3 runs 13 residues. V was clipped by 3 bases and J by 5 bases; unmatched bases: 1. CDR3 amino acids: CASSPGTGDEQYF. The CDR3 region has the DNA TGTGCCAGCTCACCCGGGACAGGGGACGAGCAGTACTTC.